This TCR beta chain is from a study of Ad26.COV2.S vaccination and SARS-CoV-2 variants. As for the study in general: Once or twice, 56 days apart, Ad26.COV2.S was delivered intramuscularly.

The CDR3 runs to 15 residues. The germline V gene has CDR1 MNHEY and CDR2 SVGAGI. V was pared by 2 bases and J by 3 bases, with 3 bases of the junction left unmatched. Points from the study as a whole: Vaccinees showed greater spike-specific TCR breadth than placebo recipients.

Regarding treatment: some 20 received Ad26.COV2.S at low or high dose, single or two shots; about five received placebo; per-sample allocation not given. Each sample was drawn 63 days after the first injection (of vaccine or placebo). At a Boston site, the person donating was an adult of 18-55 years. Method: immunoSEQ multiplex PCR; TCRdb's copy keeps in-frame clones and lacks some. In the table there are 200,000 to 250,000 clones, roughly 88% of which are singletons. A word on this clone: Its antigen remains unidentified.

This specimen consisted of peripheral blood, obtained in a trial of Ad26.COV2.S vaccine versus placebo. The chain is built from TRBV6-5 and TRBJ2-2, with 7 bases identical to TRBD1. This sequence was found in a person between 18 and 65 years old who received the Ad26.COV2.S COVID-19 vaccine or a placebo. In DNA, the CDR3 is TGTGCCAGCAGTTACACAGGGGTGCACACCGGGGAGCTGTTTTTT. This translates into CASSYTGVHTGELFF.